The 30 T cell receptor beta chains given below trace back to one sample, sequenced in a study of shared clonotypes between healthy human individuals. CD8 cells regarded as naive lacked CD45RO, were positively chosen for CCR7, and omitted terminally differentiated effector memory CD45RA+ cells. Clones were read by immunoSEQ multiplex PCR, and TCRdb kept only the in-frame ones, dropping some. Here the sample spans 500,000 to 700,000 clones, 85% to 95% being singletons. Sequencing was done on a sample of naive CD8+ T cells sorted from blood. These TCRs come from a woman aged 30 to 39 in good health.

The chain combines TRBV30 with TRBJ2-5; D unclear. This CDR3 region has 14 residues. Germline CDR1 and CDR2: GTSNPN and SVGIG (reference sequence). Trimming removed 2 bases at V and 1 base at J, with 11 bases between. The CDR3 sequence is CAWSLGWGQETQYF. CDR3 DNA: TGTGCCTGGAGTTTAGGGTGGGGCCAAGAGACCCAGTACTTC.

Worth noting for this clone: Additional DNA sequences in this sample encode the identical CDR3. The chain employs TRBV19 and TRBJ2-3; 8 bases line up with TRBD1. Germline CDR1 and CDR2: LNHDA and SQIVND (reference sequence). V shed 2 bases, J shed 4 bases, and the junction held 5 bases outside the gene matches. There are 15 residues in the CDR3. The CDR3 DNA sequence: TGTGCCAGTAGTATACGGACAGGGAGCGCAGATACGCAGTATTTT. This encodes CASSIRTGSADTQYF.

The rearrangement joins TRBV9 to TRBJ2-5, with 8 bases lining up with TRBD2. This CDR3 comprises 14 residues. V gave up 4 bases and J gave up 5 bases; unmatched junction bases: 7. The germline CDR1 and CDR2 sequences are SGDLS and YYNGEE. CDR3 sequence: CASSPGLGIETQYF. CDR3 coding DNA: TGTGCCAGCAGCCCGGGACTAGGTATTGAGACCCAGTACTTC.

The CDR3 protein is CASSALGGSWNTGELFF. The CDR3 nucleotides read TGTGCCAGCAGCGCCCTCGGGGGGAGTTGGAACACCGGGGAGCTGTTTTTT. The chain has TRBV5-6 and TRBJ2-2; TRBD2 matches 7 bases. The CDR3 runs to 17 residues. After removal of 4 bases from V and 1 base from J, the junction contained 10 bases not matched to a gene. The germline CDR1 and CDR2 sequences are SGHDT and YYEEEE.

The V gene is TRBV28, the J gene TRBJ1-2; D is possibly TRBD1 (6 bases). The V gene's germline CDR1 is MDHEN and CDR2 SYDVKM. V was cut by 4 bases and J by 5 bases, with 14 bases left in between. This CDR3 has 14 residues. The CDR3 sequence: CASSSSHRGYGYTF. The CDR3 nucleotides are TGTGCCAGCAGTTCGTCCCATAGGGGGTATGGCTACACCTTC.

J is TRBJ1-5 and V is TRBV2, with unresolved D. The ends were cut back, 7 bases at V and 9 bases at J, with 19 bases in the middle. Germline values: CDR1 SNHLY, CDR2 FYNNEI. This CDR3 has 14 amino acids. The CDR3 sequence is CASTLPSAVGPQHF. In nucleotides, the CDR3 is TGTGCCAGCACCTTACCCTCCGCGGTGGGGCCCCAGCATTTT.

V and J are TRBV15 and TRBJ1-1; the match to TRBD1 covers 8 bases. CDR1 is LNHNV and CDR2 is YYDKDF in the germline V gene (reference sequence). Trimming cost V 5 bases and J 4 bases; bases outside gene matches: 9. The CDR3 has 15 amino acids. DNA of the CDR3: TGTGCCACCAGCGCGACAAGGACAGGGATCACTGAAGCTTTCTTT. Protein: CATSATRTGITEAFF.

V gene TRBV28 combines with J gene TRBJ2-6, with a tentative D call TRBD1 (6 bases). The V end was cut by 6 bases, the J end by 0 bases, with 12 bases between. Germline CDR1 reads MDHEN; CDR2 reads SYDVKM. The CDR3 has 16 amino acids. CDR3 amino acids: CASSLDSTSGANVLTF. The CDR3 DNA follows: TGTGCCAGCAGCCTGGACAGCACCTCTGGGGCCAACGTCCTGACTTTC.

The chain employs TRBV5-4 and TRBJ2-7; 8 bases line up with TRBD2. The junction had 2 bases not matched to a gene; V was cut back by 3 bases and J by 0 bases. Germline V CDR1 and CDR2: SGHNT, YYREEE (reference sequence). There are 14 residues in the CDR3. CDR3 loop: CASSYSGSSYEQYF. The CDR3, as DNA: TGTGCCAGCAGCTACAGCGGGAGCTCCTACGAGCAGTACTTC.

This chain joins TRBV18 and TRBJ1-2, with D perhaps matching TRBD1 (5 bases). The CDR3 sequence is 14 residues long. CDR1 and CDR2 from the germline V gene are KGHSH and LQKENI. Trimming removed 3 bases at V and 4 bases at J, with 12 bases between. In DNA, the CDR3 is TGTGCCAGCTCACCCCAGACAGTAAGCTATGGCTACACCTTC. It yields the protein CASSPQTVSYGYTF. Combining the CDR3 with reference TRBV18 and TRBJ1-2 gives the whole variable domain NAGVMQNPRHLVRRRGQEARLRCSPMKGHSHVYWYRQLPEEGLKFMVYLQKENIIDESGMPKERFSAEFPKEGPSILRIQQVVRGDSAAYFCASSPQTVSYGYTFGSGTRLTVV.

The chain carries TRBV27 and TRBJ2-1; D is undetermined. V shed 0 bases and J shed 6 bases, with 9 bases lying between them. Germline V gene sequence: CDR1 MNHEY, CDR2 SMNVEV (reference sequence). The CDR3 runs to 14 residues. The CDR3 region has the DNA TGTGCCAGCAGTTTATCAAGGGCGGTCAATGAGCAGTTCTTC. This codes for CASSLSRAVNEQFF.

The chain uses TRBV21-1 and TRBJ2-7; TRBD2 is the table's D call and was not checked against the DNA. TRBV21-1 counts as a pseudogene. This CDR3 contains 14 residues. The CDR3 here is CASRRAGLHYEQYF. DNA of the CDR3: TGTGCCAGCAGGAGAGCGGGACTGCACTACGAGCAGTACTTC.

This clone appeared once. The CDR3, as DNA: TGTGCCAGACGGACAGGCAATGAGCAGTTCTTC. It encodes CARRTGNEQFF. The chain is built from TRBV2 and TRBJ2-1; 7 nucleotides line up with TRBD1. Germline V gene data show CDR1 as SNHLY and CDR2 as FYNNEI. CDR3 size: 11 residues. V was pared by 9 bases and J by 6 bases, with 2 bases of the junction left unmatched.

The genes are TRBV7-9 and TRBJ1-4, with a tentative D call TRBD1 (5 bases). Germline loops: CDR1 SEHNR, CDR2 FQNEAQ (reference sequence). The CDR3 covers 17 residues. The V gene lost 7 bases and the J gene lost 8 bases, with 26 bases spanning the gap. The CDR3 sequence: CASTESFLGTSGEKLFF. The CDR3 DNA reads as TGTGCCAGCACCGAATCCTTTCTGGGGACTAGTGGGGAAAAACTGTTTTTT.

This sequence joins TRBV6-6 and TRBJ2-7, with TRBD2 matching 13 bases. CDR1 is MNHNY and CDR2 is SVGAGI in the germline V gene (reference sequence). This CDR3 comprises 16 residues. V gave up 1 base and J gave up 4 bases; unmatched junction bases: 4. The CDR3 protein is CASSYWGLAGSYEQYF. In nucleotides, the CDR3 is TGTGCCAGCAGTTACTGGGGACTAGCGGGGAGTTACGAGCAGTACTTC.

The chain carries TRBV18 and TRBJ2-7; 10 nucleotides agree with TRBD2. CDR1 is KGHSH, CDR2 LQKENI, per germline. This CDR3 is 16 amino acids long. V shed 6 bases, J shed 3 bases, and the junction held 11 bases outside the gene matches. The CDR3 DNA reads as TGTGCCAGCTCGCCAGAGACGACTAGCGGGTACTACGAGCAGTACTTC. Protein sequence: CASSPETTSGYYEQYF.

The chain carries TRBV4-1 and TRBJ1-1, with D unresolved. The CDR3 is 13 residues long. Per the germline V gene, CDR1 is MGHRA and CDR2 is YSYEKL. Trimming took off 8 bases at V and 3 bases at J, with 13 bases between the two ends. CDR3 sequence reads: CASGSRRYTEAFF. As DNA, the CDR3 is TGCGCCAGCGGATCTCGCCGTTACACTGAAGCTTTCTTT.

The genes are TRBV28 and TRBJ2-3; a possible D gene is TRBD2 (5 bases). The CDR3 consists of 14 residues. V was clipped by 1 base and J by 4 bases, with 9 bases between them. CDR1 MDHEN and CDR2 SYDVKM come from the germline V gene. The CDR3 protein is CASSLYGNADTQYF. The CDR3 DNA reads as TGTGCCAGCAGTTTATACGGGAACGCAGATACGCAGTATTTT.

The V gene is TRBV29-1, the J gene TRBJ2-1, with 11 nucleotides matching TRBD2. Trimming at V came to 4 bases and at J to 0 bases, leaving 8 bases not matched to a gene. Germline CDR1 is SQVTM and CDR2 is ANQGSEA. CDR3 length: 17 residues. The CDR3 loop reads CSVAGTSGSSSYNEQFF. The CDR3 bases are TGCAGCGTTGCCGGGACTAGCGGATCTAGCTCCTACAATGAGCAGTTCTTC.

Remarks on this clone: This same CDR3 is encoded by further DNA sequences in the sample. The chain uses TRBV5-6 and TRBJ1-2; D is undetermined. Germline V gene data show CDR1 as SGHDT and CDR2 as YYEEEE. The CDR3 length is 12 residues. The V end lost 3 bases, the J end lost 3 bases, and 6 bases lay between the germline ends. DNA for the CDR3: TGTGCCAGCAGCTCCAGTGACTATGGCTACACCTTC. Translation: CASSSSDYGYTF.

The chain has TRBV7-9 and TRBJ2-7; TRBD2 matches at 8 bases. This CDR3 has 15 residues. Germline loops: CDR1 SEHNR, CDR2 FQNEAQ (reference sequence). Losses at the gene ends were 6 bases for V and 0 bases for J; bases not matched to a gene: 7. The CDR3 protein is CASSSPGRASYEQYF. CDR3 nucleotide sequence: TGTGCCAGCAGTTCCCCCGGGAGGGCCTCCTACGAGCAGTACTTC.

The chain carries TRBV30 and TRBJ1-1; D is unclear. Trimming cost V 1 base and J 7 bases, with 10 bases left between them. This CDR3 region has 12 residues. Germline loops: CDR1 GTSNPN, CDR2 SVGIG (reference sequence). CDR3 residues: CAWSGRHNEAFF. In nucleotides, the CDR3 is TGTGCCTGGAGTGGGAGGCACAATGAAGCTTTCTTT.

This chain connects TRBV9 to TRBJ2-2; D not resolved. The length of the CDR3 is 13 residues. V lost 5 bases and J 6 bases, leaving 11 bases between the germline ends. Germline-derived CDR1 and CDR2 are SGDLS and YYNGEE. The CDR3 region is CASRPLAAGELFF. CDR3 DNA sequence: TGTGCCAGCAGGCCCCTCGCGGCCGGGGAGCTGTTTTTT.

This sequence joins TRBV28 and TRBJ2-5; D is unclear. Trimming pared 5 bases from V and 5 bases from J, leaving 21 bases between. Germline assignment: CDR1 MDHEN and CDR2 SYDVKM. The CDR3 has 16 residues. CDR3 residues: CASSPVWTHGGETQYF. The CDR3 DNA reads TGTGCCAGCAGTCCCGTTTGGACCCATGGCGGCGAGACCCAGTACTTC. Combining the CDR3 with reference TRBV28 and TRBJ2-5 gives the whole variable domain DVKVTQSSRYLVKRTGEKVFLECVQDMDHENMFWYRQDPGLGLRLIYFSYDVKMKEKGDIPEGYSVSREKKERFSLILESASTNQTSMYLCASSPVWTHGGETQYFGPGTRLLVL.

V usage is TRBV7-9 and J usage is TRBJ2-5; 9 nucleotides match TRBD2. The closer fit of TRBJ2-7 to the DNA end suggests the J call may be wrong. Per the germline V gene, CDR1 is SEHNR and CDR2 is FQNEAQ (reference sequence). CDR3 length equals 14 residues. CDR3 in DNA: TGTGCCAGCAGCTCCGGACTAGCGAGATACGAGCAGTACTTC. Residues: CASSSGLARYEQYF.

The V gene is TRBV6-5, the J gene TRBJ2-7; D gene uncertain. The CDR3 has 15 residues. Germline lookup yields CDR1 MNHEY and CDR2 SVGAGI. Deletions cut 0 bases from V and 0 bases from J, with 9 bases between. This CDR3 is CASSYSEFSSYEQYF. CDR3 coding DNA: TGTGCCAGCAGTTACTCGGAATTTAGCTCCTACGAGCAGTACTTC.

The rearrangement links TRBV6-1 to TRBJ2-3; 8 bases agree with TRBD1. After removal of 1 base from V and 5 bases from J, the junction contained 14 bases not matched to a gene. CDR3 length: 18 residues. Per the germline V gene, CDR1 is MNHNS and CDR2 is SASEGT. The CDR3 region has the DNA TGTGCCAGCAGTGAAGGACACGCGACAGGGGTTGGGGAAGATACGCAGTATTTT. Its protein is CASSEGHATGVGEDTQYF.

V and J are TRBV9 and TRBJ1-1; TRBD1 matches 11 bases. CDR3 size: 13 residues. With V trimmed by 5 bases and J by 4 bases, 1 base remained unmatched. Per germline, CDR1 SGDLS and CDR2 YYNGEE. The CDR3: CASRDRGPTEAFF. The CDR3 region has the DNA TGTGCCAGCAGGGACAGGGGGCCCACTGAAGCTTTCTTT. The full variable domain, completed using reference TRBV9 and TRBJ1-1, is DSGVTQTPKHLITATGQRVTLRCSPRSGDLSVYWYQQSLDQGLQFLIQYYNGEERAKGNILERFSAQQFPDLHSELNLSSLELGDSALYFCASRDRGPTEAFFGQGTRLTVV.

This rearrangement joins TRBV28 to TRBJ2-2, with D possibly being TRBD2 (6 bases). Trimming left V 7 bases short and J 1 base short, with 19 bases between. Per the germline V gene, CDR1 is MDHEN and CDR2 is SYDVKM. The CDR3 is made up of 17 amino acids. Here the CDR3 DNA reads TGTGCCAGCACCATCATTCGGCTAGCGCGGAACACCGGGGAGCTGTTTTTT. Encoded protein: CASTIIRLARNTGELFF.

V is TRBV4-1 and J is TRBJ2-1; tentatively, D is TRBD1 (6 bases). The CDR3 contains 14 residues. V lost 0 bases and J 9 bases, leaving 12 bases between the germline ends. Germline lookup yields CDR1 MGHRA and CDR2 YSYEKL. DNA for the CDR3: TGCGCCAGCAGCCAAGAGGGGGCATTTCGTGAGCAGTTCTTC. It encodes CASSQEGAFREQFF.